This is a list of T cell receptor beta chains from one sample in a study of early T cells in non-severe SARS-CoV-2 infection. TCRdb reprocessed the 5' RACE reads with MiXCR, giving one entry per CDR3 protein. The sample includes more than 15,000 distinct CDR3 sequences, about 5% seen only once; the top ten take approximately 7%. This material consisted of whole blood, taken at baseline. The receptors derive from an adult who was a healthcare worker with PCR-confirmed SARS-CoV-2 infection or an uninfected control (not recorded which). Each CDR3 is given with its conserved first and last residue. Fields, in order: J gene, V gene, D gene, clone size, CDR3 DNA, CDR3 protein. A D gene is named only where the DNA matches it firmly. A row's size may be missing; if present it is once, few, many or a size class.

J gene: TRBJ2-2; V gene: TRBV2; D gene: .; clone size: many; CDR3 DNA: TGTGCCAGCAGTGATTACGGGGGAGTCACCGGGGAGCTGTTTTTT; CDR3 protein: CASSDYGGVTGELFF
J gene: TRBJ1-1; V gene: TRBV10-3; D gene: TRBD1; clone size: .; CDR3 DNA: TGTGCCATCAGACCTGGGACAGGGGGATTCCTGAACACTGAAGCTTTCTTT; CDR3 protein: CAIRPGTGGFLNTEAFF
J gene: TRBJ2-2; V gene: TRBV6-2/TRBV6-3; D gene: .; clone size: .; CDR3 DNA: TGTGCCAGCAGTTCCGGGAACTTGAACACCGGGGAGCTGTTTTTT; CDR3 protein: CASSSGNLNTGELFF
J gene: TRBJ2-5; V gene: TRBV7-2; D gene: TRBD2; clone size: many; CDR3 DNA: TGTGCCAGCAGCTTACTAGCGGGGGGGCAAGAGACCCAGTACTTC; CDR3 protein: CASSLLAGGQETQYF
J gene: TRBJ2-7; V gene: TRBV12-3/TRBV12-4; D gene: .; clone size: many; CDR3 DNA: TGTGCCAGCAGCCCTGGACGGTTCTCCTACGAGCAGTACTTC; CDR3 protein: CASSPGRFSYEQYF
J gene: TRBJ2-7; V gene: TRBV6-1; D gene: TRBD2; clone size: .; CDR3 DNA: TGTGCCAGCAGATCGGGGGGATACGAGCAGTACTTC; CDR3 protein: CASRSGGYEQYF
J gene: TRBJ2-1; V gene: TRBV19; D gene: TRBD2; clone size: many; CDR3 DNA: TGTGCCAGTAGTGTAGGTCTAGCGGGGGTAAATTGGAAACTTGACCCCAATGAGCAGTTCTTC; CDR3 protein: CASSVGLAGVNWKLDPNEQFF
J gene: TRBJ2-1; V gene: TRBV20-1; D gene: .; clone size: few; CDR3 DNA: TGCAGTGCTAGAGATCCTAATTCCCAGTACCAAAACAATGAGCAGTTCTTC; CDR3 protein: CSARDPNSQYQNNEQFF
J gene: TRBJ1-5; V gene: TRBV20-1; D gene: .; clone size: many; CDR3 DNA: TGCAGTGCTAGAGATTGGGCCCGAGCGGAGCAGCCCCAGCATTTT; CDR3 protein: CSARDWARAEQPQHF
J gene: TRBJ2-5; V gene: TRBV5-1; D gene: .; clone size: medium-sized; CDR3 DNA: TGCGCCAGCAGCTTGTGGACAGCTGAAGAGACCCAGTACTTC; CDR3 protein: CASSLWTAEETQYF
J gene: TRBJ2-2; V gene: TRBV24-1; D gene: .; clone size: many; CDR3 DNA: TGTGCCACCAGTGTAGGCGCCGGGGCCGGGGAGCTGTTTTTT; CDR3 protein: CATSVGAGAGELFF
J gene: TRBJ2-3; V gene: TRBV20-1; D gene: TRBD2; clone size: few; CDR3 DNA: TGCAGTGCTAGAGGCGCTAGCGGGGGGCCCGGTGCATCCGATACGCAGTATTTT; CDR3 protein: CSARGASGGPGASDTQYF
J gene: TRBJ1-5; V gene: TRBV20-1; D gene: .; clone size: many; CDR3 DNA: TGCAGTGCGCGGAGGCAGGACAATCAGCCCCAGCATTTT; CDR3 protein: CSARRQDNQPQHF
J gene: TRBJ2-7; V gene: TRBV18; D gene: .; clone size: few; CDR3 DNA: TGTGCCAGCTCACAGGTGGGGCCGCCCCGGGGTTCCGAGCAGTACTTC; CDR3 protein: CASSQVGPPRGSEQYF
J gene: TRBJ1-1; V gene: TRBV7-6; D gene: .; clone size: many; CDR3 DNA: TGTGCCAGCAGCTTAAAGGGTGAATACACTGAAGCTTTCTTT; CDR3 protein: CASSLKGEYTEAFF
J gene: TRBJ1-1; V gene: TRBV18; D gene: .; clone size: .; CDR3 DNA: TGTGCCAGCTCGGCGGAGCTGGGCACTGAAGCTTTCTTT; CDR3 protein: CASSAELGTEAFF
J gene: TRBJ2-1; V gene: TRBV3-1; D gene: .; clone size: many; CDR3 DNA: TGTGCCAGCAGCCAAGACCCAGCGGAGTACAATGAGCAGTTCTTC; CDR3 protein: CASSQDPAEYNEQFF
J gene: TRBJ2-5; V gene: TRBV7-6; D gene: TRBD1; clone size: many; CDR3 DNA: TGTGCCAGCAGCTTAGGGCCGGGACAGTACGAGACCCAGTACTTC; CDR3 protein: CASSLGPGQYETQYF
J gene: TRBJ2-1; V gene: TRBV6-6; D gene: .; clone size: many; CDR3 DNA: TGTGCCAGCAGTTTTGTAGAAACCCAGTTCTTC; CDR3 protein: CASSFVETQFF
J gene: TRBJ1-1; V gene: TRBV19; D gene: TRBD1; clone size: many; CDR3 DNA: TGTGCCAGTAGCCCGGACAGGGGGCGGACTGAAGCTTTCTTT; CDR3 protein: CASSPDRGRTEAFF
J gene: TRBJ2-2; V gene: TRBV5-1; D gene: .; clone size: many; CDR3 DNA: TGCGCCAGCAGCTTGGGGACACAGTCGAACACCGGGGAGCTGTTTTTT; CDR3 protein: CASSLGTQSNTGELFF
J gene: TRBJ2-7; V gene: TRBV6-6; D gene: .; clone size: many; CDR3 DNA: TGTGCCAGCAGTAACGAGGGTCACGAGCAGTACTTC; CDR3 protein: CASSNEGHEQYF
J gene: TRBJ2-1; V gene: TRBV27; D gene: TRBD1; clone size: many; CDR3 DNA: TGTGCCAGCAGTAAAGTCTGGGACAGGGCCCTCTACAATGAGCAGTTCTTC; CDR3 protein: CASSKVWDRALYNEQFF
J gene: TRBJ2-3; V gene: TRBV20-1; D gene: TRBD2; clone size: few; CDR3 DNA: TGCAGTGCCTCTCGGGGGGGCACAGATACGCAGTATTTT; CDR3 protein: CSASRGGTDTQYF
J gene: TRBJ1-2; V gene: TRBV19; D gene: .; clone size: many; CDR3 DNA: TGTGCCAGTAGTATAAGACAGGACGTTCATGGCTACACCTTC; CDR3 protein: CASSIRQDVHGYTF
J gene: TRBJ2-1; V gene: TRBV20-1; D gene: TRBD1; clone size: medium-sized; CDR3 DNA: TGCAGTGCCTTGGACAGGGGGATCTACAATGAGCAGTTCTTC; CDR3 protein: CSALDRGIYNEQFF
J gene: TRBJ2-2; V gene: TRBV4-3; D gene: TRBD1; clone size: medium-sized; CDR3 DNA: TGCGCCAGCAGCCGCTCAACACCGGGACAGGGAACCGGGGAGCTGTTTTTT; CDR3 protein: CASSRSTPGQGTGELFF
J gene: TRBJ2-6; V gene: TRBV12-3/TRBV12-4; D gene: .; clone size: many; CDR3 DNA: TGTGCCAGCAGTTTAGCGGAGGTTGATGGGGCTGGGGCCAACGTCCTGACTTTC; CDR3 protein: CASSLAEVDGAGANVLTF
J gene: TRBJ2-7; V gene: TRBV5-1; D gene: TRBD1; clone size: many; CDR3 DNA: TGCGCCAGCAGCATAAGACCGGGACAGGGATACGAGCAGTACTTC; CDR3 protein: CASSIRPGQGYEQYF
J gene: TRBJ2-2; V gene: TRBV6-4; D gene: .; clone size: many; CDR3 DNA: TGTGCCAGCAGTGACTCGGCGGAGAACACCGGGGAGCTGTTTTTT; CDR3 protein: CASSDSAENTGELFF
J gene: TRBJ2-1; V gene: TRBV20-1; D gene: TRBD2; clone size: many; CDR3 DNA: TGCAGTGCTAGAGATTCCGAGCGGGGGGGCCAAAATGAGCAGTTCTTC; CDR3 protein: CSARDSERGGQNEQFF
J gene: TRBJ2-2; V gene: TRBV3-1; D gene: .; clone size: many; CDR3 DNA: TGTGCCAGCAGCGGCCCGCGTCGGACCGGGGAGCTGTTTTTT; CDR3 protein: CASSGPRRTGELFF
J gene: TRBJ2-5; V gene: TRBV7-2; D gene: .; clone size: many; CDR3 DNA: TGTGCCAGCAGCTTACCGGCAGAAGAGACCCAGTACTTC; CDR3 protein: CASSLPAEETQYF
J gene: TRBJ2-3; V gene: TRBV27; D gene: .; clone size: .; CDR3 DNA: TGTGCCAGCAGTTTATTCCAGTCTAGCACAGATACGCAGTATTTT; CDR3 protein: CASSLFQSSTDTQYF
J gene: TRBJ2-1; V gene: TRBV29-1; D gene: TRBD1; clone size: many; CDR3 DNA: TGCAGCGTCCGGACAGGGTTGGTGGGTGAGCAGTTCTTC; CDR3 protein: CSVRTGLVGEQFF
J gene: TRBJ2-3; V gene: TRBV6-1; D gene: .; clone size: many; CDR3 DNA: TGTGCCAGCAGTGAACCCCCCGGGGGCACAGATACGCAGTATTTT; CDR3 protein: CASSEPPGGTDTQYF
J gene: TRBJ2-3; V gene: TRBV20-1; D gene: .; clone size: few; CDR3 DNA: TGCAGTGCTAGAGATCCCCGCACAGATACGCAGTATTTT; CDR3 protein: CSARDPRTDTQYF
J gene: TRBJ2-2; V gene: TRBV29-1; D gene: .; clone size: .; CDR3 DNA: TGCAGCGCTCTAACAACCAACACCGGGGAGCTGTTTTTT; CDR3 protein: CSALTTNTGELFF
J gene: TRBJ1-2; V gene: TRBV25-1; D gene: .; clone size: few; CDR3 DNA: TGTGCCAGCAGTGAACGGGGTTACACCTATGGCTACACCTTC; CDR3 protein: CASSERGYTYGYTF
J gene: TRBJ2-2; V gene: TRBV9; D gene: .; clone size: many; CDR3 DNA: TGTGCCAGCAGCGTTGTGGACTCGAACACCGGGGAGCTGTTTTTT; CDR3 protein: CASSVVDSNTGELFF
J gene: TRBJ1-4; V gene: TRBV7-9; D gene: .; clone size: .; CDR3 DNA: TGTGCCAGCAGCCGACAGGAGCGAAATGAAAAACTGTTTTTT; CDR3 protein: CASSRQERNEKLFF
J gene: TRBJ1-2; V gene: TRBV6-1; D gene: .; clone size: many; CDR3 DNA: TGTGCCAGCAGTGAATGGAGGGATAACTATGGCTACACCTTC; CDR3 protein: CASSEWRDNYGYTF
J gene: TRBJ2-7; V gene: TRBV7-2; D gene: .; clone size: many; CDR3 DNA: TGTGCCAGCAGCTTAGAGGTCAACCGACGGGGGTACTTC; CDR3 protein: CASSLEVNRRGYF
J gene: TRBJ2-3; V gene: TRBV24-1; D gene: .; clone size: few; CDR3 DNA: TGTGCCACCAGTGATGCCGGGGATACGCAGTATTTT; CDR3 protein: CATSDAGDTQYF
J gene: TRBJ1-2; V gene: TRBV12-3/TRBV12-4; D gene: .; clone size: .; CDR3 DNA: TGTGCCAGCGGTCGACGCCCCCCTATAGACTATGGCTACACCTTC; CDR3 protein: CASGRRPPIDYGYTF
J gene: TRBJ2-2; V gene: TRBV9; D gene: .; clone size: few; CDR3 DNA: TGTGCCAGCAGCGTAAGCCTAGCTGCGACCGGGGAGCTGTTTTTT; CDR3 protein: CASSVSLAATGELFF
J gene: TRBJ1-1; V gene: TRBV6-1; D gene: .; clone size: few; CDR3 DNA: TGTGCCAGCAGATTCGACCCATCAGGAAAAGCTTTCTTT; CDR3 protein: CASRFDPSGKAFF
J gene: TRBJ2-1; V gene: TRBV6-4; D gene: .; clone size: medium-sized; CDR3 DNA: TGTGCCAGCAGTGACTCGCCCGACAGTGGTAATGAGCAGTTCTTC; CDR3 protein: CASSDSPDSGNEQFF
J gene: TRBJ2-5; V gene: TRBV9; D gene: .; clone size: .; CDR3 DNA: TGTGCCAGCAGCGTTGGGGAACTCTGGTGGGAGACCCAGTACTTC; CDR3 protein: CASSVGELWWETQYF
J gene: TRBJ1-1; V gene: TRBV19; D gene: TRBD1; clone size: many; CDR3 DNA: TGTGCCAGTAGTATGTATGGGACAGTGAACACTGAAGCTTTCTTT; CDR3 protein: CASSMYGTVNTEAFF
J gene: TRBJ1-1; V gene: TRBV5-1; D gene: .; clone size: medium-sized; CDR3 DNA: TGCGCCAGCAGCTTCACACAGGGGAACACTGAAGCTTTCTTT; CDR3 protein: CASSFTQGNTEAFF
J gene: TRBJ1-5; V gene: TRBV7-2; D gene: .; clone size: few; CDR3 DNA: TGTGCCAGCCGACCGCGGCCGGAGGATCAGCCCCAGCATTTT; CDR3 protein: CASRPRPEDQPQHF
J gene: TRBJ2-3; V gene: TRBV20-1; D gene: TRBD1; clone size: medium-sized; CDR3 DNA: TGCAGTGCTAGAGATCTCACGGGGACAGGGGGCACAGATACGCAGTATTTT; CDR3 protein: CSARDLTGTGGTDTQYF
J gene: TRBJ1-4; V gene: TRBV20-1; D gene: TRBD1; clone size: many; CDR3 DNA: TGCAGTGCTACCGGGGACAGGGGGACTAATGAAAAACTGTTTTTT; CDR3 protein: CSATGDRGTNEKLFF
J gene: TRBJ2-1; V gene: TRBV13; D gene: TRBD2; clone size: many; CDR3 DNA: TGTGCCAGCAGCCCCCGCTCAAGCGGGGGCCCTTACAATGAGCAGTTCTTC; CDR3 protein: CASSPRSSGGPYNEQFF